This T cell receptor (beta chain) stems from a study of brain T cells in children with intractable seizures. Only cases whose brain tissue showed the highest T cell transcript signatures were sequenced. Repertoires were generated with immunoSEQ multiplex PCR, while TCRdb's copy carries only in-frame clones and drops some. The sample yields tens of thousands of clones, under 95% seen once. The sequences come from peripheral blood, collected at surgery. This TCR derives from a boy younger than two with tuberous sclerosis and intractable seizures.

In DNA, the CDR3 is TGCAGCGTTGAAGGACAGGGACGGTCTGGTGAGCAGTTCTTC. Its protein product is CSVEGQGRSGEQFF. The chain combines TRBV29-1 with TRBJ2-1, with 7 bases identical to TRBD1. The germline V gene has CDR1 SQVTM and CDR2 ANQGSEA. The junction had 9 bases not matched to a gene; V was cut back by 1 base and J by 9 bases. The CDR3 loop spans 14 amino acids.